These 29 T cell receptor beta chains originate from one sample sequenced in a study of T cells in Graves' hyperthyroidism and ophthalmopathy. What was amplified from RNA transcripts were TCR beta CDR3 regions. HTBI primers were the set used in a first-round RT-PCR of the TCR CDR3. TCRdb re-analysed the multiplex PCR reads in MiXCR, keeping a single row per CDR3 protein. The sample contains 400,000 or so distinct CDR3 sequences, roughly 15% of which appear only once. What was sequenced was blood. Every receptor here comes from an older woman with Graves' ophthalmopathy.

This clonotype was counted between two and nine times. This chain's CDR3 is CASSYYSMNTEAFF. The CDR3 bases are TGTGCCAGCAGTTACTACAGCATGAACACTGAAGCTTTCTTT. The chain combines TRBV6-6 with TRBJ1-1; no reliable D call. Germline CDR1 is MNHNY and CDR2 is SVGAGI (reference sequence). V lost 1 base, J lost 0 bases, and 6 bases lay in between. The CDR3 spans 14 residues.

Many counts were recorded for this clonotype. The chain is built from TRBV20-1 and TRBJ2-2, with D maybe TRBD2 (5 bases). Germline values: CDR1 DFQATT, CDR2 SNEGSKA (reference sequence). The CDR3 runs to 14 residues. The V gene lost 4 bases and the J gene lost 0 bases, with 9 bases spanning the gap. This CDR3 reads CSATPGTNTGELFF. The CDR3 DNA is TGCAGTGCTACGCCGGGAACGAACACCGGGGAGCTGTTTTTT.

This clonotype was observed at least ten times. The chain uses TRBV6-1 and TRBJ1-1; D uncertain. The CDR3 is made up of 14 amino acids. Germline CDR1 is MNHNS and CDR2 is SASEGT. V lost 6 bases, J lost 6 bases, and 17 bases lay in between. The CDR3 sequence is CASSRSPKDSEAFF. The CDR3 nucleotides are TGTGCCAGCAGCCGCAGCCCAAAGGACTCTGAAGCTTTCTTT.

This clonotype was seen a few times. The rearrangement links TRBV20-1 to TRBJ2-7; TRBD2 matches 15 bases. J gave up 0 bases and V 6 bases, and 3 bases lay outside the gene matches. The CDR3 has 15 residues. The germline CDR1 and CDR2 sequences are DFQATT and SNEGSKA (reference sequence). The CDR3 DNA follows: TGCAGTGCCGGGACTAGCGGGGGGCTCTCCTACGAGCAGTACTTC. This gives the protein CSAGTSGGLSYEQYF.

V gene TRBV7-9 combines with J gene TRBJ2-1; 15 bases are a match to TRBD2. CDR1 and CDR2 (germline): SEHNR, FQNEAQ (reference sequence). This CDR3 spans 18 amino acids. After removal of 8 bases from V and 9 bases from J, the junction contained 17 bases not matched to a gene. The CDR3 loop reads CASSIGQGLAGGDSEQFF. The CDR3 DNA sequence: TGTGCCAGCTCAATCGGACAGGGACTAGCGGGAGGAGATTCTGAGCAGTTCTTC.

This clonotype was seen more than once but under ten times. V and J are TRBV12-3 or TRBV12-4 and TRBJ2-3, with TRBD2 matching over 13 bases. Trimming at V came to 7 bases and at J to 4 bases, leaving 14 bases not matched to a gene. There are 18 residues in the CDR3. CDR3 in DNA: TGTGCCAGCATCCCGGGACTAGCGGGAAGTAATTTGGCAGATACGCAGTATTTT. It translates to CASIPGLAGSNLADTQYF.

This clonotype was counted at least ten times. V usage is TRBV5-1 and J usage is TRBJ2-7; 7 bases match TRBD1. After removal of 7 bases from V and 4 bases from J, the junction contained 11 bases not matched to a gene. Germline assignment: CDR1 SGHRS and CDR2 YFSETQ. The CDR3 has 14 amino acids. The CDR3 protein is CASWAEGGVYEQYF. As DNA, the CDR3 is TGCGCCAGCTGGGCCGAAGGGGGCGTTTACGAGCAGTACTTC.

This clonotype came up a few times. This chain connects TRBV28 to TRBJ2-7; 10 nucleotides agree with TRBD1. Germline loops: CDR1 MDHEN, CDR2 SYDVKM. With V trimmed by 8 bases and J by 3 bases, 7 bases remained unmatched. The CDR3 sequence is 14 residues long. This chain's CDR3 is CASEGRDRGYEQYF. CDR3 in DNA: TGTGCCAGCGAGGGCCGGGACAGGGGCTACGAGCAGTACTTC.

This clonotype has a count of ten or more. This rearrangement joins TRBV9 to TRBJ1-4; 9 bases are a match to TRBD1. In germline, CDR1 is SGDLS, CDR2 YYNGEE. The CDR3 sequence is 14 residues long. The ends lost 0 bases at V and 12 bases at J; junction bases unmatched: 6. In DNA form, the CDR3 reads TGTGCCAGCAGCGTAGAGGCGGGACAGGGTGAACTGTTTTTT. The encoded protein is CASSVEAGQGELFF.

This clonotype has ten or more counts. The chain recombines TRBV7-8 with TRBJ2-5; 10 nucleotides agree with TRBD1. This CDR3 region has 16 residues. Germline V lookup: CDR1 SGHVS, CDR2 FQNEAQ. Unmatched junction bases numbered 9, after V lost 3 bases and J lost 5 bases. The CDR3 DNA is TGTGCCAGCAGCTTCTATAGACAGGGGGCGTACGAGACCCAGTACTTC. It translates to CASSFYRQGAYETQYF.

This clonotype was counted many times. The rearrangement links TRBV7-9 to TRBJ1-5, with 8 bases fitting TRBD1. The V and J ends lost 3 bases and 1 base, in that order; junction bases with no gene match: 2. There are 15 residues in the CDR3. Germline-derived CDR1 and CDR2 are SEHNR and FQNEAQ (reference sequence). This CDR3 is CASSLDRESNQPQHF. DNA of the CDR3: TGTGCCAGCAGCTTGGACAGGGAGAGCAATCAGCCCCAGCATTTT.

V usage is TRBV10-1 and J usage is TRBJ2-7; possibly TRBD2 for D (7 bases). Trimming took 6 bases from V and 7 from J, leaving 19 bases between them. This CDR3 has 14 amino acids. Germline V CDR1 and CDR2: WNHNN, SYGVQD (reference sequence). CDR3 region: CASSDRNNGGEQYF. Here the CDR3 DNA reads TGCGCCAGCAGCGACAGGAATAACGGGGGGGAGCAGTACTTC.

This clonotype was seen ten or more times. The genes are TRBV7-9 and TRBJ1-6, with no clear D. CDR3 size: 12 residues. V shed 5 bases and J shed 10 bases, with 9 bases lying between them. Germline CDR1 and CDR2: SEHNR and FQNEAQ (reference sequence). The CDR3 reads CASSLGGSPLHF. For the CDR3, the DNA is TGTGCCAGCAGCCTTGGAGGGTCACCCCTCCACTTT.

The chain couples TRBV2 to TRBJ1-4; D call uncertain. The CDR3 consists of 13 residues. Germline CDR1 reads SNHLY; CDR2 reads FYNNEI. The V and J ends lost 8 bases and 4 bases respectively, with 11 bases between them. This chain's CDR3 is CASAGIGNEKLFF. The CDR3, as DNA: TGTGCCAGCGCGGGGATAGGTAATGAAAAACTGTTTTTT.

With regard to this clonotype: Possible read error: a much larger clone is one base away. This sequence joins TRBV18 and TRBJ1-1, with TRBD1 matching 7 bases. There are 15 residues in the CDR3. CDR1 KGHSH and CDR2 LQKENI come from the germline V gene. V shed 4 bases, J shed 0 bases, and the junction held 5 bases outside the gene matches. The CDR3 DNA is TGTGCCAGCTCACGACAGGGACATATGAACACTGAAGCTTTCTTT. As protein: CASSRQGHMNTEAFF.

V usage is TRBV5-1 and J usage is TRBJ1-5; 7 bases map to TRBD1. Looked up from germline, CDR1 is SGHRS and CDR2 is YFSETQ. With 4 bases clipped from V and 6 bases from J, the junction kept 4 bases outside the gene matches. The CDR3 runs to 13 residues. CDR3 loop: CASSGGDSQPQHF. CDR3 sequence (DNA): TGCGCCAGCAGCGGGGGGGACAGTCAGCCCCAGCATTTT.

This clonotype was counted ten times or more. V usage is TRBV30 and J usage is TRBJ2-2; D ambiguous. The CDR3 is made up of 12 amino acids. Germline V gene lookup returns CDR1 GTSNPN and CDR2 SVGIG (reference sequence). The germline V and J ends were trimmed by 2 bases and 7 bases, with 8 bases remaining between them. CDR3 sequence reads: CAWSMGNGELFF. In nucleotides, the CDR3 is TGTGCCTGGAGTATGGGTAACGGGGAGCTGTTTTTT.

This clonotype was recorded many times. The chain has TRBV6-2 or TRBV6-3 and TRBJ2-1; TRBD2 matches at 9 bases. The CDR3 spans 14 residues. The germline gives CDR1 MNHEY, CDR2 SVGEGT. The J segment lost 6 bases and the V segment lost 6 bases, leaving 6 bases of the junction unmatched. In DNA, the CDR3 is TGTGCCAGCAGGTCCGGGACTAGCTCCAATGAGCAGTTCTTC. It translates to CASRSGTSSNEQFF.

This chain links TRBV7-9 with TRBJ2-3, with 8 bases lining up with TRBD1. In germline, CDR1 is SEHNR, CDR2 FQNEAQ (reference sequence). The CDR3 spans 15 residues. V shed 5 bases, J shed 0 bases, and the junction held 4 bases outside the gene matches. CDR3 nucleotides: TGTGCCAGCAGCACAGGGGGGCCCAGCACAGATACGCAGTATTTT. Its translation is CASSTGGPSTDTQYF.

In this sample, this clonotype turned up many times. CDR3: CASSPILNRRETQYF. Written as DNA, the CDR3 is TGTGCCAGCAGCCCCATCCTGAACCGACGGGAGACCCAGTACTTC. The chain combines TRBV7-8 with TRBJ2-5, with no clear D. The germline gives CDR1 SGHVS, CDR2 FQNEAQ. CDR3 length: 15 amino acids. V was trimmed by 5 bases and J by 5 bases, leaving 18 bases between them.

V and J are TRBV5-1 and TRBJ2-2; 8 positions agree with TRBD2. CDR3 size: 16 residues. CDR1 and CDR2 from the germline V gene are SGHRS and YFSETQ. V gave up 4 bases and J gave up 6 bases; unmatched junction bases: 11. This chain's CDR3 is CASSPNLSGAPGELFF. Written as DNA, the CDR3 is TGCGCCAGCAGCCCTAATCTTAGCGGGGCCCCCGGGGAGCTGTTTTTT.

The chain links TRBV6-1 to TRBJ2-5, with 8 bases fitting TRBD2. CDR1 is MNHNS, CDR2 SASEGT, per germline. The CDR3 spans 15 residues. V lost 6 bases, J lost 6 bases, and 12 bases stayed unmatched. The CDR3 sequence: CASSLPRGGIKTQYF. CDR3 in DNA: TGTGCCAGCAGCCTCCCCCGGGGGGGGATAAAGACCCAGTACTTC.

The rearrangement links TRBV4-1 to TRBJ2-7; D is unclear. Trimming shortened V by 0 bases and J by 0 bases, and 9 bases separated the two germline ends. The CDR3 has 15 amino acids. Germline V CDR1 and CDR2: MGHRA, YSYEKL. The CDR3 loop reads CASSQEKRLSYEQYF. The CDR3, as DNA: TGCGCCAGCAGCCAAGAAAAACGGCTCTCCTACGAGCAGTACTTC.

There are many counts of this clonotype. The chain links TRBV11-2 to TRBJ2-1; D is perhaps TRBD1 (6 bases). The CDR3 contains 17 residues. The V end was cut by 4 bases, the J end by 2 bases, with 18 bases between. Germline lookup yields CDR1 SGHAT and CDR2 FQNNGV. The CDR3 DNA sequence: TGTGCCAGCAGCTCCTTGAAAAGGGGGTGGACCTACAATGAGCAGTTCTTC. Its protein product is CASSSLKRGWTYNEQFF. Based on the CDR3 plus reference TRBV11-2 and TRBJ2-1, the full variable domain is EAGVAQSPRYKIIEKRQSVAFWCNPISGHATLYWYQQILGQGPKLLIQFQNNGVVDDSQLPKDRFSAERLKGVDSTLKIQPAKLEDSAVYLCASSSLKRGWTYNEQFFGPGTRLTVL.

J is TRBJ1-1 and V is TRBV6-2 or TRBV6-3; the match to TRBD1 covers 7 bases. CDR3 length: 13 amino acids. Germline CDR1 reads MNHEY; CDR2 reads SVGEGT. V lost 7 bases, J lost 6 bases, and 8 bases stayed unmatched. In DNA, the CDR3 is TGTGCCAGCAACAGAGACAGGGCCGCTGAAGCTTTCTTT. Translation: CASNRDRAAEAFF.

This clonotype was counted ten times or more. The gene calls are TRBV5-1 and TRBJ1-5; D is possibly TRBD1 (5 bases). The CDR3 runs 15 residues. Trimming took off 0 bases at V and 0 bases at J, with 7 bases between the two ends. Germline V gene lookup returns CDR1 SGHRS and CDR2 YFSETQ. For the CDR3, the DNA is TGCGCCAGCAGCTTGGTGGGGGATAGCAATCAGCCCCAGCATTTT. Amino acids: CASSLVGDSNQPQHF.

This clonotype was counted ten times or more. This chain joins TRBV6-1 and TRBJ2-3; no reliable D call. Germline CDR1 and CDR2: MNHNS and SASEGT. V was trimmed by 7 bases and J by 8 bases, leaving 10 bases between them. This CDR3 has 11 amino acids. CDR3 residues: CASTHTGTQYF. The CDR3 DNA is TGTGCCAGCACTCACACGGGTACGCAGTATTTT.

The chain is built from TRBV2 and TRBJ2-7; D uncertain. V lost 4 bases, J lost 6 bases, and 16 bases lay in between. The germline CDR1 and CDR2 sequences are SNHLY and FYNNEI. The CDR3 sequence is 14 residues long. This CDR3 is CASSGSSSVLEQYF. CDR3 nucleotides: TGTGCCAGCAGTGGGAGTAGCAGTGTTCTCGAGCAGTACTTC.

This clonotype was counted ten times or more. V and J are TRBV20-1 and TRBJ2-1; tentatively, D is TRBD1 or TRBD2 (5 bases each). The CDR3 is 13 residues long. Germline CDR1 is DFQATT and CDR2 is SNEGSKA (reference sequence). Trimming removed 6 bases from V and 2 bases from J, with 11 bases in between. The CDR3 reads CSATGTTYNEQFF. For the CDR3, the DNA is TGCAGTGCCACCGGGACCACCTACAATGAGCAGTTCTTC.